This T cell receptor (beta chain) stems from a study of post-analysis software for immune sequencing data. Whole-study results and caveats: Comparison of patients with controls showed five TRBV segments more frequent in patients, TRBV5-6, TRBV5-1 and TRBV20-1 among them.

This clonotype was counted only a few times. Its antigen is not known. Unique molecular identifiers tagged the TCR beta cDNA libraries. TCRdb passed the PCR reads through MiXCR, listing each CDR3 protein once. This sample carries approximately 730,000 distinct CDR3 sequences, around 27% of them seen once, and the ten largest clones take under 0.7%. Germline loops: CDR1 SGHTA, CDR2 FQGNSA. The V end was cut by 1 base, the J end by 2 bases, with 9 bases between. CDR3 length: 14 amino acids. Sequenced: blood. The receptor was derived from a girl aged 10-17 years with multiple sclerosis. J is TRBJ2-7 and V is TRBV7-2, with unresolved D. The CDR3 DNA reads TGTGCCAGCAGCTTAGTGGCGCCCCCCTACGAGCAGTACTTC. Its translation: CASSLVAPPYEQYF.